This TCR beta chain was identified during a study of OX40 agonist ivuxolimab in advanced cancers. The study, taken as a whole, reports: The study found that CD8+ T cells averaged more expanded clones than CD4+. In the 0.1 to 3.0 mg/kg range, CD4+ and CD8+ blood T cells had expanded clonally by week 6.

About this clone itself: The target antigen is unknown.

V lost 1 base and J lost 0, with 16 bases in between. In germline, CDR1 is SEHNR, CDR2 FQNEAQ (reference sequence). This CDR3 is 19 amino acids long. The assay was immunoSEQ multiplex PCR, and TCRdb's table has in-frame clones only and misses some. The sample carries fewer than 70,000 clones, 75% to 95% recorded once. The material was CD4+ or CD8+ T cells sorted from blood, obtained in a trial of the OX40 agonist ivuxolimab. The rearrangement links TRBV7-9 to TRBJ2-6; the D gene is possibly TRBD1 (7 bases). This TCR was recovered from an adult with an advanced solid tumor such as melanoma, head and neck, liver or kidney cancer. CDR3 residues: CASSLVSGGIVSGANVLTF. CDR3 coding DNA: TGTGCCAGCAGCTTAGTATCAGGGGGGATAGTCTCTGGGGCCAACGTCCTGACTTTC.